Given below is one TCR beta chain in context. This clone appeared once. Its antigen is unknown. No base-level quality is on record; no much larger clone is a single base apart. This record comes from a study of blood T cell repertoires in COVID-19 (dated by TCRdb to about 2020). In terms of the full investigation: Samples covering the acute and convalescent phases of COVID-19 were provided by collaborators in the United States, Italy and Spain. A de-identified subject ID, COVID-19 status, age in years and sex were almost always included in the sample metadata. The samples were drawn from the first 160 participants of the ongoing ImmuneRACE study and from 1,254 subjects provided by 6 global collaborators. Where available, HLA class I and class II types were taken from metadata supplied by the sample provider and were not determined by assay-based typing. Deeply sampled blood TCRbeta repertoires from subjects exposed to, actively infected with, or recovered from COVID-19 were included in the dataset. The prospective study material was composed of cDNA or gDNA derived from T cells, B-cell-depleted T cells, or PBMCs. The repertoires were released in a freely available public database intended as a resource for research on the immune response to SARS-CoV-2.

Overall study outcomes, separate from this receptor: Clinical and demographic metadata were provided uncurated, with the amount varying by source and participant.

TCRbeta CDR3 regions were amplified from genomic DNA using the immunoSEQ Assay, a bias-controlled multiplex PCR. The original methods were these. Nucleated cell counts per sample were estimated from amplification of reference gene primers within the assay. Sequence reads were collapsed and filtered to measure the absolute abundance of every unique TCRbeta CDR3 rearrangement. For each sample, productive Simpson clonality was calculated by taking the square root of Simpson's diversity index across productive rearrangements. This immuneACCESS table, as held by TCRdb, lists in-frame sequences with V and J called but not all clones. Of the missing ones, under half trace to an unresolved V gene in checked studies; the others have no known cause. V and J calls and clone size are those listed in that table; D and trimming were worked out from the DNA. In all, the sample holds tens of thousands of clones, and 80% to 90% of those were seen once. Clones ranked in the top ten supply 8.3% of the sample.

Each collaborating institution followed its own protocols to collect whole blood in K2EDTA tubes. For TCRbeta analysis, collaborator samples were shipped as frozen whole blood, as isolated PBMCs, or as DNA extracted from either sample type. The specimen was peripheral blood. The TCR was taken from a human donor with active COVID-19. The donor label of this sample is uncertain.

The nucleotide sequence reads as follows: TGCGCCAGCAGTGACCCACTAGCGGGAGGCTCCCGGACCCAGTACTTC. This is translated as CASSDPLAGGSRTQYF. The chain is made from TRBV10-2 and TRBJ2-5; a stretch of 12 junction bases matches TRBD2. Relative to germline, V is missing 3 bases and J is missing 7 bases, with 9 bases of the junction outside any gene match. Reading from cysteine to phenylalanine, the CDR3 counts 16 amino acids. Here the CDR3 DNA is all that survives: 48 bases in frame from base 1. The CDR1 and CDR2 encoded by the germline V gene are WSHSY and SAAADI.